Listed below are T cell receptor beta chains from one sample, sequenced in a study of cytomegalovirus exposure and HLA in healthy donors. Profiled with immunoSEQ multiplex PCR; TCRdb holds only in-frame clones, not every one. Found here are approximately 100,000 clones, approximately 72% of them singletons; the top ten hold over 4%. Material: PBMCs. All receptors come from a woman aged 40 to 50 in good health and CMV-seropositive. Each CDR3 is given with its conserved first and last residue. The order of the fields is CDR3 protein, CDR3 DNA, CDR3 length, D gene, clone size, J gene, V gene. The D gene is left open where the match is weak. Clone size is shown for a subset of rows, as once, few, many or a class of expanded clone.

CASSSDVRQGWETQYF TGTGCCAGCAGCTCCGATGTTAGACAGGGCTGGGAGACCCAGTACTTC 16 TRBD1 few TRBJ2-5 TRBV7-2
CTSSRGRTGINEKLFF TGCACCAGCAGCCGGGGGAGGACAGGAATTAATGAAAAACTGTTTTTT 16 - - TRBJ1-4 TRBV1
CASSGRSATNEKLFF TGTGCCAGCAGTGGGCGGTCAGCAACTAATGAAAAACTGTTTTTT 15 - - TRBJ1-4 TRBV2
CASSAQQGMGTEAFF TGTGCCAGCAGCGCACAACAGGGTATGGGAACTGAAGCTTTCTTT 15 - - TRBJ1-1 TRBV7-9
CASRPLDRVKVNEQFF TGTGCCAGCAGACCTCTGGACAGGGTTAAGGTTAATGAGCAGTTCTTC 16 TRBD1 - TRBJ2-1 TRBV27
CASSERTGGTDTQYF TGCGCCAGCAGTGAGCGGACAGGGGGAACAGATACGCAGTATTTT 15 TRBD1 - TRBJ2-3 TRBV10-1
CASTGAGGTDTQYF TGTGCCAGCACCGGAGCGGGGGGCACAGATACGCAGTATTTT 14 TRBD2 - TRBJ2-3 TRBV5-6
CASSSLAGYNEQFF TGTGCCAGCAGTTCCCTAGCGGGGTACAATGAGCAGTTCTTC 14 TRBD2 few TRBJ2-1 TRBV27
CASSPGLAGVPDTQYF TGCGCCAGCAGCCCCGGACTAGCGGGAGTCCCAGATACGCAGTATTTT 16 TRBD2 once TRBJ2-3 TRBV5-1
CASSLAGFTDTQYF TGCGCCAGCAGCTTGGCCGGGTTCACAGATACGCAGTATTTT 14 - few TRBJ2-3 TRBV5-1
CASRQGVTGELFF TGTGCCAGCAGGCAAGGGGTCACCGGGGAGCTGTTTTTT 13 - - TRBJ2-2 TRBV6-5
CASSLAGGPEETQYF TGTGCCAGCAGCTTAGCGGGAGGGCCAGAAGAGACCCAGTACTTC 15 TRBD2 - TRBJ2-5 TRBV7-9
CASSLTGTPEAFF TGTGCCAGCTCATTGACAGGAACTCCTGAAGCTTTCTTT 13 - - TRBJ1-1 TRBV18
CASSAIGSRETQYF TGTGCCAGCAGTGCAATTGGATCCAGGGAGACCCAGTACTTC 14 - few TRBJ2-5 TRBV28